This T cell receptor beta chain was sequenced for a study of blood T cell repertoires in COVID-19. About the research overall: Collection of acute and convalescent COVID-19 samples took place in the United States, Italy and Spain.

This table comes from immunoSEQ multiplex PCR, and its TCRdb copy is limited to in-frame clones, with some not included. The sample lists nearly 200,000 clones, less than 90% occurring once. This CDR3 has 16 residues. The V segment lost 6 bases and the J segment 0 bases; nucleotides outside the gene matches: 9. In germline, CDR1 is MNHEY, CDR2 SMNVEV (reference sequence). Source material: peripheral blood. The chain couples TRBV27 to TRBJ2-7, with TRBD2 matching over 9 bases. This receptor was obtained from a woman between 70 and 85 years old with acute or convalescent COVID-19. CDR3 nucleotides: TGTGCCAGCAGCCATATAGCGGGGGCGGCCTCCTACGAGCAGTACTTC. Translated: CASSHIAGAASYEQYF.